The entry that follows covers one T cell receptor (beta chain) sequence. The data derive from a study of cytomegalovirus exposure and HLA in healthy donors. V was clipped by 0 bases and J by 6 bases; unmatched bases: 11. Per the germline V gene, CDR1 is MGHRA and CDR2 is YSYEKL. The CDR3 consists of 17 residues. Primers for the PCR totalled 60 Vbeta and 13 Jbeta. The authors' processing: In a later analysis, of 84 million or so unique beta chains, about 12 million appeared in at least two donors. Using immunoSEQ multiplex PCR, the repertoire was profiled, and TCRdb retains in-frame clones only, with some absent. For V, J and clone size, that table is used; D and trimming come from the DNA. The data show 100,000 to 150,000 clones, with approximately 80% seen just once and about 9.2% held by the top ten.

Sequenced material: PBMCs. This clonotype was obtained from a man aged 25-40 years in good health and CMV-seropositive. This rearrangement joins TRBV4-1 to TRBJ2-7, with 10 bases matching TRBD2. The CDR3 loop reads CASSQDKRGGTSGEQYF. The CDR3 DNA is TGCGCCAGCAGCCAAGATAAGCGGGGGGGCACCAGCGGCGAGCAGTACTTC.